The 29 T cell receptor beta chains below were found in one sample sequenced in a study of blood T cells in healthy people across ages. Primers used in a second PCR of roughly 7 to 12 cycles were a sample-barcoded 5' primer and a J-beta primer mix. TCRdb ran MiXCR on the 5' RACE reads and lists one entry per CDR3 protein. Here the sample spans about 670,000 distinct CDR3 sequences, 45% to 60% being singletons. Material for sequencing was blood. The receptors come from a woman older than 75 in good health.

In regard to this clonotype: A much bigger clone sits one base away, suggesting this may be a read error. The chain recombines TRBV29-1 with TRBJ1-2; maybe TRBD1 (5 bases). The length of the CDR3 is 12 residues. Trimming shortened V by 6 bases and J by 7 bases, and 15 bases separated the two germline ends. The germline V gene has CDR1 SQVTM and CDR2 ANQGSEA. CDR3 nucleotide sequence: TGCAGCGTGAGGGCGGGAAGGGGTGGCTACACCTTC. Encoded protein: CSVRAGRGGYTF.

This chain links TRBV5-1 with TRBJ2-7, with TRBD1 matching over 8 bases. V was pared by 3 bases and J by 3 bases, with 8 bases of the junction left unmatched. The CDR3 is made up of 15 amino acids. CDR1 is SGHRS, CDR2 YFSETQ, per germline. The CDR3: CASSSPDRGGYEQYF. The CDR3 DNA follows: TGCGCCAGCAGCTCCCCAGACAGGGGAGGCTACGAGCAGTACTTC.

In the case of this clonotype: Possible read error: a much larger clone is one base away. The chain combines TRBV5-1 with TRBJ2-5; 9 bases align to TRBD2. The CDR3 sequence is 14 residues long. J was trimmed by 11 bases and V by 4 bases; bases with no gene match: 12. Germline values: CDR1 SGHRS, CDR2 YFSETQ. The DNA for the CDR3 is TGCGCCAGCAGCCCTAGCGGGGCAAACAATGAGCAGTACTTC. Translating gives CASSPSGANNEQYF.

Regarding this clonotype: A read error may be the cause here, since a much bigger clone is one base away. The chain joins TRBV7-2 to TRBJ2-1; 8 bases match TRBD2. The CDR3 spans 15 residues. CDR1 is SGHTA, CDR2 FQGNSA, per germline. DNA for the CDR3: TGTGCCAGCAGCTATCTAGCGGGTGTGTACAAGGAGCAGTTCTTC. This translates into CASSYLAGVYKEQFF.

This clonotype was counted at least ten times. The rearrangement uses TRBV10-3 and TRBJ2-5; 11 bases are shared with TRBD2. In germline, CDR1 is ENHRY, CDR2 SYGVKD. CDR3 size: 14 residues. V lost 5 bases, J lost 5 bases, and 4 bases stayed unmatched. This chain's CDR3 is CAISRLAGYETQYF. CDR3 DNA sequence: TGTGCCATCAGTAGACTAGCGGGATATGAGACCCAGTACTTC.

The chain is built from TRBV15 and TRBJ1-2, with D perhaps TRBD1 (5 bases). This CDR3 spans 13 amino acids. Germline-derived CDR1 and CDR2 are LNHNV and YYDKDF (reference sequence). The V end was cut by 2 bases, the J end by 6 bases, with 10 bases between. The chain's CDR3 is CATSRPTQDGYTF. CDR3 coding DNA: TGTGCCACCAGCAGACCTACACAGGATGGCTACACCTTC. The full variable domain, its missing parts supplied by reference TRBV15 and TRBJ1-2, is DAMVIQNPRYQVTQFGKPVTLSCSQTLNHNVMYWYQQKSSQAPKLLFHYYDKDFNNEADTPDNFQSRRPNTSFCFLDIRSPGLGDTAMYLCATSRPTQDGYTFGSGTRLTVV.

There are many counts of this clonotype. This chain links TRBV25-1 with TRBJ2-3, with D unresolved. Trimming took off 3 bases at V and 2 bases at J, with 12 bases between the two ends. The germline V gene has CDR1 MGHDK and CDR2 SYGVNS. This CDR3 is built from 15 residues. CDR3 sequence reads: CASSDPREATDTQYF. The CDR3 DNA is TGTGCCAGCAGTGACCCCAGAGAGGCCACAGATACGCAGTATTTT.

This clonotype occurred a few times. The chain couples TRBV6-5 to TRBJ2-5, with D unclear. Looked up from germline, CDR1 is MNHEY and CDR2 is SVGAGI. Trimming removed 0 bases at V and 2 bases at J, with 7 bases between. This CDR3 is 14 amino acids long. The CDR3 nucleotides are TGTGCCAGCAGTTACTCGGAACAGCAAGAGACCCAGTACTTC. This encodes CASSYSEQQETQYF.

The rearrangement uses TRBV7-2 and TRBJ2-7; D is undetermined. Deletions cut 1 base from V and 3 bases from J, with 10 bases between. The CDR3 covers 14 residues. The germline CDR1 and CDR2 sequences are SGHTA and FQGNSA. This CDR3 reads CASSLDTGNYEQYF. The CDR3 coding sequence is TGTGCCAGCAGCTTAGATACGGGCAACTACGAGCAGTACTTC.

This clonotype has only a few counts. The gene calls are TRBV28 and TRBJ1-5, with D possibly matching TRBD1 (5 bases). The V gene's germline CDR1 is MDHEN and CDR2 SYDVKM. V was cut by 5 bases and J by 4 bases, with 15 bases left in between. This CDR3 comprises 15 residues. The CDR3 here is CASSIPDSQNQPQHF. In DNA, the CDR3 is TGTGCCAGCAGTATCCCCGACAGTCAGAATCAGCCCCAGCATTTT.

The chain couples TRBV2 to TRBJ2-6; perhaps TRBD1 as D (5 bases). With 7 bases removed from V and 3 bases from J, the gap between germline ends came to 13 bases. The CDR3 runs 15 residues. The germline V gene has CDR1 SNHLY and CDR2 FYNNEI. CDR3 protein: CASTWAGLGANVLTF. In DNA, the CDR3 is TGTGCCAGCACCTGGGCAGGGCTTGGGGCCAACGTCCTGACTTTC.

At least ten counts were recorded for this clonotype. The junction differs from germline at one of its ends, possibly a read error. V is TRBV5-1 and J is TRBJ2-3, with D perhaps matching TRBD1 (6 bases). The CDR3 extends over 14 amino acids. Germline CDR1 and CDR2: SGHRS and YFSETQ. The CDR3 here is CASSLGSWDNTEYF. CDR3 nucleotides: TGCGCCAGCAGCCTGGGATCATGGGACAATACGGAGTATTTT.

On this clonotype: Just one base apart from a much larger clone, this may be a read error. This chain joins TRBV20-1 and TRBJ1-2; D is perhaps TRBD1 (6 bases). With 7 bases removed from V and 2 bases from J, the gap between germline ends came to 17 bases. The CDR3 extends over 14 amino acids. Germline CDR1 is DFQATT and CDR2 is SNEGSKA (reference sequence). CDR3 DNA: TGCAGTGAGCCGAGGAGGGGACAAAACTATGGCTACACCTTC. Protein: CSEPRRGQNYGYTF.

Details on this clonotype: A read error may be the cause here, since a much bigger clone is one base away. This chain uses TRBV10-3 with TRBJ2-5; possible D gene TRBD2, 6 bases. Germline CDR1 ENHRY, CDR2 SYGVKD. This CDR3 comprises 12 residues. CDR3 loop: CATSGRQETQYF. CDR3 bases: TGTGCCACCAGTGGGAGGCAAGAGACCCAGTACTTC.

CDR3: CSVGVNYRRGTQYF. DNA of the CDR3: TGCAGCGTTGGGGTCAATTACCGCCGGGGTACGCAGTATTTT. The J gene is TRBJ2-3, the V gene TRBV29-1, with D tentatively TRBD2 (5 bases). This CDR3 has 14 amino acids. Germline assignment: CDR1 SQVTM and CDR2 ANQGSEA. V was trimmed by 4 bases and J by 8 bases, leaving 19 bases between them.

The V gene is TRBV7-2, the J gene TRBJ2-1; D perhaps matches TRBD1 (5 bases). V was trimmed by 5 bases and J by 8 bases, leaving 16 bases between them. The CDR3 has 14 residues. The V gene's germline CDR1 is SGHTA and CDR2 FQGNSA. The CDR3 sequence: CASSVGWGQDEQFF. The CDR3 nucleotides read TGTGCCAGCAGCGTAGGGTGGGGCCAGGATGAGCAGTTCTTC.

The chain links TRBV27 to TRBJ1-6, with unresolved D. Germline CDR1 and CDR2: MNHEY and SMNVEV (reference sequence). CDR3 length equals 15 residues. The V end was cut by 2 bases, the J end by 8 bases, with 13 bases between. CDR3 in DNA: TGTGCCAGCAGTTTAGCCGGGGTTATTGATTCACCCCTCCACTTT. Its translation: CASSLAGVIDSPLHF.

This clonotype was detected many times. The J gene is TRBJ2-7, the V gene TRBV27; D might be TRBD1 (6 bases). The CDR3 length is 13 residues. Germline V CDR1 and CDR2: MNHEY, SMNVEV (reference sequence). The V end lost 3 bases, the J end lost 1 base, and 7 bases lay between the germline ends. CDR3 DNA sequence: TGTGCCAGCAGTTTTGACAGGTCCTACGAGCAGTACTTC. Protein product: CASSFDRSYEQYF.

V and J are TRBV27 and TRBJ2-3; D is possibly TRBD2 (5 bases). Germline values: CDR1 MNHEY, CDR2 SMNVEV (reference sequence). V dropped 0 bases and J dropped 2 bases, with 12 bases sitting between them. CDR3 size: 16 residues. This CDR3 reads CASSLSRKTTTDTQYF. The CDR3 nucleotides are TGTGCCAGCAGTTTATCGCGGAAGACTACCACAGATACGCAGTATTTT.

The CDR3 nucleotides are TGCAGTACGGGCGTCTCGGATACGCAGTATTTT. Protein sequence: CSTGVSDTQYF. The chain links TRBV20-1 to TRBJ2-3; D gene ambiguous. The CDR3 is 11 amino acids. Germline CDR1 is DFQATT and CDR2 is SNEGSKA (reference sequence). The germline V and J ends were trimmed by 8 bases and 6 bases, with 12 bases remaining between them.

Concerning this clonotype: At one boundary the junction diverges from the germline segment, which might be a read error. V and J are TRBV7-9 and TRBJ2-3, with 10 bases identical to TRBD2. Germline V gene sequence: CDR1 SEHNR, CDR2 FQNEAQ (reference sequence). The CDR3 is 14 residues long. Written as DNA, the CDR3 is TGTGCCTGCAGCTTAGGTAGCGGGGGGGATACGCAGTATTTT. It encodes CACSLGSGGDTQYF. The full variable domain, its missing parts supplied by reference TRBV7-9 and TRBJ2-3, is DTGVSQNPRHKITKRGQNVTFRCDPISEHNRLYWYRQTLGQGPEFLTYFQNEAQLEKSRLLSDRFSAERPKGSFSTLEIQRTEQGDSAMYLCACSLGSGGDTQYFGPGTRLTVL.

On this clonotype itself: This may be a read error: a much more frequent sequence differs by one nucleotide. The chain recombines TRBV12-3 or TRBV12-4 with TRBJ1-1; 7 bases fit TRBD1. The CDR3 length is 14 residues. V gave up 5 bases and J gave up 0 bases; unmatched junction bases: 3. The chain's CDR3 is CASSTGTVNTEAFF. The CDR3 DNA reads TGTGCCAGCAGTACCGGGACAGTGAACACTGAAGCTTTCTTT.

The chain uses TRBV16 and TRBJ2-7; no reliable D call. Trimming stripped 4 bases from V and 4 bases from J, with 11 bases between. The CDR3 has 13 amino acids. CDR1 and CDR2 from the germline V gene are KGHSY and FQNENV. This CDR3 is CASSRAVFYEQYF. The CDR3 DNA reads TGTGCCAGCAGCCGGGCAGTATTTTACGAGCAGTACTTC.

Comments on this clonotype: This clone may be a read error of a much larger clone one base away. This chain joins TRBV10-3 and TRBJ2-3; unclear D gene. CDR1 ENHRY and CDR2 SYGVKD come from the germline V gene. This CDR3 region has 12 residues. V was pared by 6 bases and J by 1 base, with 5 bases between. CDR3 in amino acids: CAIRVGTDTQYF. The CDR3, as DNA: TGTGCCATCAGGGTTGGCACAGATACGCAGTATTTT.

Ten or more counts support this clonotype. The chain combines TRBV7-2 with TRBJ2-7; D may be TRBD1 or TRBD2 (5 bases each). This CDR3 has 13 amino acids. Trimming cost V 4 bases and J 4 bases, with 11 bases left between them. CDR1 is SGHTA, CDR2 FQGNSA, per germline. The CDR3 region is CASSSGTGYEQYF. In DNA form, the CDR3 reads TGTGCCAGCAGCTCCGGGACGGGTTACGAGCAGTACTTC.

This chain uses TRBV12-3 or TRBV12-4 with TRBJ1-1; TRBD1 might be the D (5 bases). CDR3 length equals 14 residues. The ends were cut back, 2 bases at V and 6 bases at J, with 13 bases in the middle. CDR3 sequence: CASSLTGLGAEAFF. The CDR3 nucleotides are TGTGCCAGCAGTTTAACAGGCTTGGGCGCTGAAGCTTTCTTT.

This clonotype came up many times. The rearrangement links TRBV29-1 to TRBJ2-1; unclear D gene. Trimming removed 4 bases from V and 0 bases from J, with 1 base in between. This CDR3 comprises 11 residues. Germline V gene data show CDR1 as SQVTM and CDR2 as ANQGSEA. The CDR3 here is CSVGSYNEQFF. CDR3 DNA: TGCAGCGTTGGCTCCTACAATGAGCAGTTCTTC.

This clonotype was observed a few times. This chain uses TRBV12-3 or TRBV12-4 with TRBJ1-1; unclear D gene. Trimming cost V 8 bases and J 4 bases, with 17 bases left between them. This CDR3 is 14 amino acids long. The CDR3 DNA reads TGTGCCAGCGCCGTCAAGGCTGGAAGCACTGAAGCTTTCTTT. It codes for CASAVKAGSTEAFF.

This clonotype was recorded many times. J is TRBJ2-5 and V is TRBV7-6; D ambiguous. This CDR3 is built from 14 residues. The ends were cut back, 2 bases at V and 2 bases at J, with 9 bases in the middle. Per germline, CDR1 SGHVS and CDR2 FNYEAQ. The CDR3 spells CASSLYAEQETQYF. The CDR3 DNA reads as TGTGCCAGCAGCTTATATGCAGAACAAGAGACCCAGTACTTC.